This T cell receptor (beta chain) stems from a study of blood T cell repertoires in COVID-19. At the level of the study: The United States, Italy and Spain supplied acute and convalescent COVID-19 samples. Sample material is recorded as cDNA or gDNA derived from T cells, B-cell-depleted T cells, or PBMCs.

This CDR3 spans 17 amino acids. CDR1 is SGHVS and CDR2 is FNYEAQ in the germline V gene. V lost 1 base, J lost 5 bases, and 10 bases stayed unmatched. Original methodology: Estimation of nucleated cell counts relied on the amplification of reference gene primers. Sequencing used immunoSEQ multiplex PCR; TCRdb keeps in-frame clones, though not all of them. V and J calls and clone size are those listed in that table; D and trimming were worked out from the DNA. The sample has 100,000 or so clones; 75% to 95% are singletons. The source is a young man with acute or convalescent COVID-19. The gene calls are TRBV7-6 and TRBJ2-1; 8 bases align to TRBD2. Sequencing was performed on peripheral blood. CDR3: CASSLGVLAGPDNEQFF. As DNA, the CDR3 is TGTGCCAGCAGCTTAGGGGTCTTAGCGGGACCCGACAATGAGCAGTTCTTC.